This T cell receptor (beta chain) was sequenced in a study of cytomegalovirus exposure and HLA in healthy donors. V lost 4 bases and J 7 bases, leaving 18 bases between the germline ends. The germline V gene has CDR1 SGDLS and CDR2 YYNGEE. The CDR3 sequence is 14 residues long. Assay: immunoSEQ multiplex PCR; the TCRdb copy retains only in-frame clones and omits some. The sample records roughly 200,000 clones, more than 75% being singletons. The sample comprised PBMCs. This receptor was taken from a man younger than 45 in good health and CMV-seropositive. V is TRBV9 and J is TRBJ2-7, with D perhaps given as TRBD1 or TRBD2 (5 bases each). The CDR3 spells CASSMGPTREEQYF. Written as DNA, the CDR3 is TGTGCCAGCAGCATGGGACCGACCCGAGAGGAGCAGTACTTC.